The 4 T cell receptor beta chains below were found in one sample sequenced in a study of T cell repertoires in aging, cancer and after chemotherapy. Peripheral blood genomic DNA, not sorted cells or RNA, was the template. Multiplex touch-down PCR with TRB-A/B primers amplified rearranged V-D-J TRB sequences. TCRdb recomputed calls from the multiplex PCR reads with MiXCR, one row per CDR3 protein. The sample lists 8,900 or so distinct CDR3 sequences, more than 30% occurring once. Material for sequencing was blood. All receptors come from a human donor in good health.

As regards this clonotype: One end of the junction varies from germline; a read error may be responsible. The J gene is TRBJ2-7, the V gene TRBV6-5, with TRBD1 identical over 12 bases. The V gene's germline CDR1 is MNHEY and CDR2 SVGAGI. The CDR3 has 15 amino acids. In DNA form, the CDR3 reads TGTGCCACCAGTGATCCGGGACAGGGGGCGGACGAGCAGTACTTC. It is translated as CATSDPGQGADEQYF.

This clonotype qualifies as medium-sized (0.01 to 0.1%). The chain recombines TRBV6-5 with TRBJ1-2, with no clear D. This CDR3 is 13 amino acids long. Per germline, CDR1 MNHEY and CDR2 SVGAGI. V dropped 5 bases and J dropped 4 bases, with 11 bases sitting between them. CDR3 loop: CASSETESYGYTF. The DNA of the CDR3 is TGTGCCAGCAGTGAAACGGAGAGCTATGGCTACACCTTC.

The chain has TRBV20-1 and TRBJ2-5, with 9 bases fitting TRBD1. The V gene's germline CDR1 is DFQATT and CDR2 SNEGSKA (reference sequence). This CDR3 is 13 amino acids long. The trim removed 1 base at V and 5 bases at J, leaving 2 bases unmatched. CDR3 DNA: TGCAGTGCTAGAGCACAGGGGGCTGAGACCCAGTACTTC. Its translation: CSARAQGAETQYF.

Notes on this clonotype: At one end, the junction sequence differs from germline, possibly due to a read error. This sequence joins TRBV5-1 and TRBJ2-3; D remains unclear. The CDR3 runs 14 residues. Looked up from germline, CDR1 is SGHRS and CDR2 is YFSETQ. The CDR3 region is CASRPDGGTDTQYF. CDR3 bases: TGTGCCAGCAGACCCGACGGTGGAACAGATACGCAGTATTTT.